This TCR beta chain emerged from a study of cytomegalovirus exposure and HLA in healthy donors. The CDR3 totals 16 residues. In germline, CDR1 is MDHEN, CDR2 SYDVKM. Trimming pared 6 bases from V and 0 bases from J, leaving 18 bases between. This PCR relied on a set of 60 Vbeta primers and 13 Jbeta primers. Measured with immunoSEQ multiplex PCR; TCRdb has only the in-frame clones, and not every one. The sample carries 150,000 to 200,000 clones, about 80% recorded once. With respect to this clone: Its matching antigen is unknown.

Study results and limitations: Available immune exposure information covered CMV serostatus only. The majority of CMV-associated TCR beta chains were reported as apparently HLA-restricted in a later analysis.

Input material: PBMCs. The chain has TRBV28 and TRBJ2-7, with D possibly being TRBD2 (5 bases). This receptor was taken from a woman in her 30s in good health and CMV-seronegative. As DNA, the CDR3 is TGTGCCAGCAGACCGGACTCCCTGACCCTCTCCTACGAGCAGTACTTC. The encoded protein is CASRPDSLTLSYEQYF.